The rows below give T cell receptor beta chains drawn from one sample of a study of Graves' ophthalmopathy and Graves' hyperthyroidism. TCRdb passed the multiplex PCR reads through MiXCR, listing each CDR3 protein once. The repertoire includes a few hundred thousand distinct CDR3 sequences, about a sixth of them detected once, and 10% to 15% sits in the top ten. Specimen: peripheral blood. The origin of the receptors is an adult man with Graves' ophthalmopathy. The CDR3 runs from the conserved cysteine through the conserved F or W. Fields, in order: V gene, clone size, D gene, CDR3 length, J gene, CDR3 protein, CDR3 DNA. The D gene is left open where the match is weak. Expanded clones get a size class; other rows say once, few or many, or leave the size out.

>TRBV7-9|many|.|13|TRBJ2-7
CASSPVISYEQYF
TGTGCCAGCAGCCCGGTTATCTCCTACGAGCAGTACTTC
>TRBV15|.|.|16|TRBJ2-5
CATSREIFEGRETQYF
TGTGCCACCAGCAGAGAGATATTCGAGGGGCGAGAGACCCAGTACTTC
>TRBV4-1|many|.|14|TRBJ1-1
CASSQGQLNTEAFF
TGCGCCAGCAGCCAGGGGCAGTTGAACACTGAAGCTTTCTTT
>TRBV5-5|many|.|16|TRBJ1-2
CASSLDGQPRSYGYTF
TGTGCCAGCAGCTTGGACGGACAGCCCCGGAGTTATGGCTACACCTTC
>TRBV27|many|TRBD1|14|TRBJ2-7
CASSLGGQGFEQYF
TGTGCCAGCAGCCTAGGGGGACAGGGGTTTGAGCAGTACTTC
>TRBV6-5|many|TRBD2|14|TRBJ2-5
CASKPAGVGETQYF
TGTGCCAGCAAGCCGGCGGGGGTGGGAGAGACCCAGTACTTC
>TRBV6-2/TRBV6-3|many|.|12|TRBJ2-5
CASSSVTKTQYF
TGTGCCAGCAGTTCGGTTACGAAGACCCAGTACTTC
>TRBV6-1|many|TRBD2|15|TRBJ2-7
CASKTSGRASYEQYF
TGTGCCAGCAAGACTAGCGGGAGGGCCTCCTACGAGCAGTACTTC
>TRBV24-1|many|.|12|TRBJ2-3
CATRQGTDTQYF
TGTGCCACCAGACAGGGTACAGATACGCAGTATTTT
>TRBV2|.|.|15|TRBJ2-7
CASSQAIWGSYEQYF
TGTGCCAGCAGTCAGGCTATTTGGGGGAGCTACGAGCAGTACTTC
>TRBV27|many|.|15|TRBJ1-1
CASRLYTTANTEAFF
TGTGCCAGCAGACTGTACACGACTGCCAACACTGAAGCTTTCTTT
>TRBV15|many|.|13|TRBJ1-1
CATRQGLATEAFF
TGTGCCACCAGACAGGGTTTGGCCACTGAAGCTTTCTTT
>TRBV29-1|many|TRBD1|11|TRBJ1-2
CSGGTDYGYTF
TGCAGCGGCGGGACAGACTATGGCTACACCTTC
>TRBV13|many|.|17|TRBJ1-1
CASSLTVKKGGNAEAFF
TGTGCCAGCAGCTTGACAGTCAAAAAGGGCGGAAACGCTGAAGCTTTCTTT
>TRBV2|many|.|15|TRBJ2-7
CASIRGGGRTYEQYF
TGTGCCAGCATTCGCGGTGGAGGCAGGACCTACGAGCAGTACTTC
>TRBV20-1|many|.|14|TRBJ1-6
CSASLGQFNSPLHF
TGCAGTGCTTCCCTGGGACAATTTAATTCACCCCTCCACTTT
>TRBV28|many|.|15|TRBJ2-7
CASSIREGQTYEQYF
TGTGCCAGCAGTATTCGCGAGGGGCAGACCTACGAGCAGTACTTC
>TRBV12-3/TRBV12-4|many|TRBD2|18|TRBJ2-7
CASSSYPGLAGQDYEQYF
TGTGCCAGCAGTTCGTATCCGGGACTAGCGGGACAGGACTACGAGCAGTACTTC
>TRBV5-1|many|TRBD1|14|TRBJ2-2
CASRRTGNTGELFF
TGCGCCAGCCGAAGGACAGGGAACACCGGGGAGCTGTTTTTT
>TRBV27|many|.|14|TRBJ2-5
CASSLLMGEETQYF
TGTGCCAGCAGTTTACTCATGGGGGAAGAGACCCAGTACTTC
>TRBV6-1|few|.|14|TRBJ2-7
CASSARDRHYEQYF
TGTGCCAGCAGCGCTAGAGACAGGCACTACGAGCAGTACTTC
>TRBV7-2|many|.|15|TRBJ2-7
CASSPTAGAAYEQYF
TGTGCCAGCAGCCCAACGGCGGGGGCCGCCTACGAGCAGTACTTC
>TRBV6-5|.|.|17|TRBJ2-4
CASSYSGTPSSKNIQYF
TGTGCCAGCAGTTACTCTGGGACCCCCTCTTCTAAAAACATTCAGTACTTC
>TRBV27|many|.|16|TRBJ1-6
CASSFDRSSYNSPLHF
TGTGCCAGCAGTTTTGACAGGAGCTCCTATAATTCACCCCTCCACTTT
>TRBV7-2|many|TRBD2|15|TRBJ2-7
CASSLRRGGTYEQYF
TGTGCCAGCAGCTTGAGACGCGGGGGTACCTACGAGCAGTACTTC
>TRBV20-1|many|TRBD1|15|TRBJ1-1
CSAGGKGQGASEAFF
TGCAGTGCTGGGGGGAAGGGACAGGGGGCGAGTGAAGCTTTCTTT
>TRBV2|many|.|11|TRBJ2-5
CASSDGETQYF
TGTGCCAGCAGTGATGGGGAGACCCAGTACTTC
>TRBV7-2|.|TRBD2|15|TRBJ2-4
CASSPKTGTTSIQYF
TGTGCCAGCAGCCCGAAGACCGGGACTACTTCCATTCAGTACTTC
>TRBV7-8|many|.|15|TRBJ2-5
CASSRPGEGRGTQYF
TGTGCCAGCAGCCGACCCGGTGAGGGGCGGGGGACCCAGTACTTC
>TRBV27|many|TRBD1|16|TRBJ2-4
CASSLSTGLAKNIQYF
TGTGCCAGCAGTTTGTCGACAGGGCTAGCCAAAAACATTCAGTACTTC
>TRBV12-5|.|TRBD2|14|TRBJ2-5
CASGPGLRGETQYF
TGTGCTAGTGGCCCGGGACTACGGGGAGAGACCCAGTACTTC
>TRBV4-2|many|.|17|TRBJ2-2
CASSQPHWKGGTGELFF
TGTGCCAGCAGCCAACCTCATTGGAAGGGTGGCACCGGGGAGCTGTTTTTT
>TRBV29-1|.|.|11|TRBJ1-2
CSVMDHPPYTF
TGCAGCGTGATGGATCACCCACCCTACACCTTC
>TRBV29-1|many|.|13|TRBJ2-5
CSGGLGSEETQYF
TGCAGCGGGGGACTGGGTAGCGAAGAGACCCAGTACTTC
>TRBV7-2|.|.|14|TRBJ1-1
CASSPFSENTEAFF
TGTGCCAGCAGTCCGTTTAGCGAGAACACTGAAGCTTTCTTT
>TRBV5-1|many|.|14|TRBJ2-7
CASSLAGAAYEQYF
TGCGCCAGCAGCTTGGCGGGCGCAGCGTACGAGCAGTACTTC
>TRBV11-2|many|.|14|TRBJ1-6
CASSLGTVNSPLHF
TGTGCCAGCAGCTTAGGGACAGTGAATTCACCCCTCCACTTT
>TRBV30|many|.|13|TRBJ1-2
CAWSVQGPLGYTF
TGTGCCTGGAGTGTACAAGGCCCGCTCGGCTACACCTTC
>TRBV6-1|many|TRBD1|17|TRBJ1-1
CASSERRDSHRNTEAFF
TGTGCCAGCAGTGAACGACGGGACAGTCATCGGAACACTGAAGCTTTCTTT
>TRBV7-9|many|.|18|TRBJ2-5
CASSLARQRSASQETQYF
TGTGCCAGCAGCTTAGCCCGACAAAGATCGGCCTCTCAAGAGACCCAGTACTTC
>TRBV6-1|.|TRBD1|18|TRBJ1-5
CASYARGTGGGGNQPQHF
TGTGCCAGCTACGCCCGTGGGACAGGGGGCGGGGGCAATCAGCCCCAGCATTTT
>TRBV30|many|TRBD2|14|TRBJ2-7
CAWNQGGVYYEQYF
TGTGCCTGGAATCAGGGAGGGGTGTACTACGAGCAGTACTTC
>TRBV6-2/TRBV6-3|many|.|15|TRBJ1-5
CASSYSRQSNQPQHF
TGTGCCAGCAGTTACTCGCGACAGAGCAATCAGCCCCAGCATTTT
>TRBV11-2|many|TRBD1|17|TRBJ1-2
CASSFGRTGWGGNGYTF
TGTGCCAGCAGCTTCGGACGGACAGGGTGGGGCGGGAACGGCTACACCTTC
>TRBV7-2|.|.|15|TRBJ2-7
CASSPEGGLSYEQYF
TGTGCCAGCAGCCCAGAAGGCGGGTTGTCCTACGAGCAGTACTTC
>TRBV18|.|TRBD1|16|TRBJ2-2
CASSPPSGGDTGELFF
TGTGCCAGCTCACCACCGTCAGGGGGCGACACCGGGGAGCTGTTTTTT
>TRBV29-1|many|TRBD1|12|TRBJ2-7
CSGTGVGYEQYF
TGCAGCGGGACAGGGGTCGGCTACGAGCAGTACTTC
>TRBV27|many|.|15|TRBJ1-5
CASHGGTVSNQPQHF
TGTGCCAGCCATGGCGGGACTGTGAGCAATCAGCCCCAGCATTTT
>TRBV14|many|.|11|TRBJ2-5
CASTSGRTQYF
TGTGCCAGCACCTCCGGGCGGACCCAGTACTTC
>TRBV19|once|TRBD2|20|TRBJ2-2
CASSILSFASGRGDTGELFF
TGTGCCAGTAGTATTTTGTCCTTTGCTAGCGGACGAGGGGACACCGGGGAGCTGTTTTTT
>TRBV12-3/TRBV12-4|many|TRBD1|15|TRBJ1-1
CASSPLNTGGTEAFF
TGTGCCAGCAGCCCATTAAACACAGGGGGGACTGAAGCTTTCTTT
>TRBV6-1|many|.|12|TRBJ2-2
CASRDQTGELFF
TGTGCCAGCAGAGACCAGACCGGGGAGCTGTTTTTT
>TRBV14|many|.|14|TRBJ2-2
CASSQVLASGELFF
TGTGCCAGCAGCCAAGTACTGGCGTCCGGGGAGCTGTTTTTT